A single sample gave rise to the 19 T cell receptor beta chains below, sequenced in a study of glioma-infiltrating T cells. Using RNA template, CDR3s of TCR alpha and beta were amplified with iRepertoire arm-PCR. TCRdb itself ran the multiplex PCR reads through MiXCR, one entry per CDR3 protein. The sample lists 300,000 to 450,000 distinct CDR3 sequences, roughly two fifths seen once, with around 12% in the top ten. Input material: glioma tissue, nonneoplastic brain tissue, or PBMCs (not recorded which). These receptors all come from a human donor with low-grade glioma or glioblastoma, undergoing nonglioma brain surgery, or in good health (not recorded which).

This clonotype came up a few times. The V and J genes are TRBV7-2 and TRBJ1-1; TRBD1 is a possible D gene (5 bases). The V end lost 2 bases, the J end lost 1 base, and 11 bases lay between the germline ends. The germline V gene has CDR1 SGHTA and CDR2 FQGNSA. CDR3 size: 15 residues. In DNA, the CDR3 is TGTGCCAGCAGCTTAATGGGGCCTGCGAACACTGAAGCTTTCTTT. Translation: CASSLMGPANTEAFF.

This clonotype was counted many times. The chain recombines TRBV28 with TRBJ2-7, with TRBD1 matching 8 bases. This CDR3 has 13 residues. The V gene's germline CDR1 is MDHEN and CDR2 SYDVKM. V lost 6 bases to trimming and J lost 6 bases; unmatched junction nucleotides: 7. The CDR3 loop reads CASSSDRVGEQYF. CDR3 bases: TGTGCCAGCAGCTCGGACAGGGTCGGCGAGCAGTACTTC.

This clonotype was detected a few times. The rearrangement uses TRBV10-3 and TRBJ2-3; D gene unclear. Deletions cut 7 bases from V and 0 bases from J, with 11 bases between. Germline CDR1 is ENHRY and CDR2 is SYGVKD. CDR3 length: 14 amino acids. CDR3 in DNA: TGTGCCATCAATTTCAAACCTAGCACAGATACGCAGTATTTT. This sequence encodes CAINFKPSTDTQYF.

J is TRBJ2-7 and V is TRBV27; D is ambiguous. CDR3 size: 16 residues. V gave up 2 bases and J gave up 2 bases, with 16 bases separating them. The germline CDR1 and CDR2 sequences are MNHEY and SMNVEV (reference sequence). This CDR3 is CASSLLVFASTYEQYF. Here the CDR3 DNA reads TGTGCCAGCAGTTTACTCGTGTTCGCTTCAACCTACGAGCAGTACTTC.

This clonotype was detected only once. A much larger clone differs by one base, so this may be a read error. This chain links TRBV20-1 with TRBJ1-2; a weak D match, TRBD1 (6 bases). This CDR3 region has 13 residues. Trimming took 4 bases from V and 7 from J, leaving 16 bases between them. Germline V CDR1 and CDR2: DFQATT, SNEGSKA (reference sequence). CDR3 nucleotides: TGCAGTGCTATAGGACAGCCAGGCTGTGGCTACACCTTC. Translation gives CSAIGQPGCGYTF.

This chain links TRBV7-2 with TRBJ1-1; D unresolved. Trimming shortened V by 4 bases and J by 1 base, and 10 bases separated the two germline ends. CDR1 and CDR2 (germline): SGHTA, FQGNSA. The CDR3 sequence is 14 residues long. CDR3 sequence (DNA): TGTGCCAGCAGCTATGGAGGGCGGAACACTGAAGCTTTCTTT. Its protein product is CASSYGGRNTEAFF.

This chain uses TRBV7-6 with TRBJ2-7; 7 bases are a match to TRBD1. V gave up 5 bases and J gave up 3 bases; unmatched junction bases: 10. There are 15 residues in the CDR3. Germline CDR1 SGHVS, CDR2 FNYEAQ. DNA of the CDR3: TGTGCCAGCAGCAGTGGGACAGCCCAGAACTACGAGCAGTACTTC. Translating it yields CASSSGTAQNYEQYF.

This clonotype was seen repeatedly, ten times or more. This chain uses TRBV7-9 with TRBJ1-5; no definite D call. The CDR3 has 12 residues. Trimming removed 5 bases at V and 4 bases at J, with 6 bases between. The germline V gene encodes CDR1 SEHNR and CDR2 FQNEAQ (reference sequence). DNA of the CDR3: TGTGCCAGCAGCCCGGTAAATCAGCCCCAGCATTTT. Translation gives CASSPVNQPQHF. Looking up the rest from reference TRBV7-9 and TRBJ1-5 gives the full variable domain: DTGVSQNPRHKITKRGQNVTFRCDPISEHNRLYWYRQTLGQGPEFLTYFQNEAQLEKSRLLSDRFSAERPKGSFSTLEIQRTEQGDSAMYLCASSPVNQPQHFGDGTRLSIL.

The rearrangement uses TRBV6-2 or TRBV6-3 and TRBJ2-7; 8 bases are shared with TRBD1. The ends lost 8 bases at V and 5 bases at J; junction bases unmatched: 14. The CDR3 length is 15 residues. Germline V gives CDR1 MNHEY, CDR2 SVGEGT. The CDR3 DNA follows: TGTGCCAGCTCACCATTGACAGGGGTGGTGGACGAGCAGTACTTC. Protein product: CASSPLTGVVDEQYF.

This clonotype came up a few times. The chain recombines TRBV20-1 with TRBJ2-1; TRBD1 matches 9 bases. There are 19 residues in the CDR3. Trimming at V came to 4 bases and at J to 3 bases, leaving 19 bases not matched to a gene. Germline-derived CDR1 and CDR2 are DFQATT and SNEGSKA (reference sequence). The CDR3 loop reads CSAMKRDRERDHNYNEQFF. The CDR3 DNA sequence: TGCAGTGCTATGAAGCGGGACAGGGAAAGGGATCACAACTACAATGAGCAGTTCTTC.

CDR3 DNA: TGCAGTGCGAACACAGGACTAAACATTCAGTACTTC. Its translation: CSANTGLNIQYF. The chain couples TRBV20-1 to TRBJ2-4; D might be TRBD1 or TRBD2, each matching 5 bases. V was trimmed by 6 bases and J by 6 bases, leaving 12 bases between them. The length of the CDR3 is 12 residues. CDR1 and CDR2 (germline): DFQATT, SNEGSKA (reference sequence).

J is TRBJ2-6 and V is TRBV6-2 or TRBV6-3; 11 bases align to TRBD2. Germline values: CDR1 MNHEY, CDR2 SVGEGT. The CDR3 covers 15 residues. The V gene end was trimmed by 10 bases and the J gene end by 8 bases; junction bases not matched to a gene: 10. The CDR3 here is CAISLGLAVTNVLTF. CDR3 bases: TGTGCCATCAGCCTGGGACTAGCGGTTACCAACGTCCTGACTTTC.

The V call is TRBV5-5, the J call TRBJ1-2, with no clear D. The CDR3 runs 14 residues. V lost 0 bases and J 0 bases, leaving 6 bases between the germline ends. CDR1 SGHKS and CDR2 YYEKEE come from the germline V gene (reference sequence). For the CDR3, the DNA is TGTGCCAGCAGCTTGGCTACAGCTAACTATGGCTACACCTTC. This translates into CASSLATANYGYTF.

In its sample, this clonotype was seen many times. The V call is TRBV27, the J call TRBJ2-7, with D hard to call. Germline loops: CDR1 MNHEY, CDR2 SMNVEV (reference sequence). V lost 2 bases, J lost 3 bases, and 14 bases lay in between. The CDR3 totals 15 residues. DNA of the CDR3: TGTGCCAGCAGTTTAAATGTCCCTCCTTACTACGAGCAGTACTTC. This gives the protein CASSLNVPPYYEQYF.

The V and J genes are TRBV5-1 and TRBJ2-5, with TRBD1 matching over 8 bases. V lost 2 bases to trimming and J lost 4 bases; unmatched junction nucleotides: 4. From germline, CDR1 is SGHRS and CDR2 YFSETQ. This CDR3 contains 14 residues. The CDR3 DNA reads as TGCGCCAGCAGCTTCTTAACAGGGGGAGAGACCCAGTACTTC. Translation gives CASSFLTGGETQYF.

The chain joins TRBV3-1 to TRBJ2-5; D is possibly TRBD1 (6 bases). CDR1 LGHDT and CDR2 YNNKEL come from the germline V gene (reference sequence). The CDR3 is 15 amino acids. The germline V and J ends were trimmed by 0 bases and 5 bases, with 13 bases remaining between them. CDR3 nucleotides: TGTGCCAGCAGCCAAGATTTAACAGGGCGTGAGACCCAGTACTTC. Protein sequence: CASSQDLTGRETQYF.

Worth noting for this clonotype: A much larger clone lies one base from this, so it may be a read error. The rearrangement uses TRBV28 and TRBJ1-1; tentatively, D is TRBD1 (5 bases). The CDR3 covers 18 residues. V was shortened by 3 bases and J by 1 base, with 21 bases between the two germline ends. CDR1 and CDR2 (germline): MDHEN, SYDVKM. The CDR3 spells CASSFRGKAGIRNTEAFF. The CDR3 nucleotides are TGTGCCAGCAGTTTTCGTGGTAAGGCAGGGATAAGGAACACTGAAGCTTTCTTT.

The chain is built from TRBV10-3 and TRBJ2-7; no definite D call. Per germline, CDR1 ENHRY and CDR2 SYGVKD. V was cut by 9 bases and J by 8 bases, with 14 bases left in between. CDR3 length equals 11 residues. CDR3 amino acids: CAINDPGQQYF. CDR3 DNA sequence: TGTGCCATAAACGATCCGGGCCAGCAGTACTTC.

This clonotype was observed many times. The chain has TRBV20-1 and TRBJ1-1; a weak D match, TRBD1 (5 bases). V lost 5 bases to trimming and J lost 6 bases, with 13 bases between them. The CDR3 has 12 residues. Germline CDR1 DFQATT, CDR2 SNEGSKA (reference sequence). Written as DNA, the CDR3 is TGCAGTGCTTTTCGTCAGGGAGCTGAAGCTTTCTTT. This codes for CSAFRQGAEAFF.